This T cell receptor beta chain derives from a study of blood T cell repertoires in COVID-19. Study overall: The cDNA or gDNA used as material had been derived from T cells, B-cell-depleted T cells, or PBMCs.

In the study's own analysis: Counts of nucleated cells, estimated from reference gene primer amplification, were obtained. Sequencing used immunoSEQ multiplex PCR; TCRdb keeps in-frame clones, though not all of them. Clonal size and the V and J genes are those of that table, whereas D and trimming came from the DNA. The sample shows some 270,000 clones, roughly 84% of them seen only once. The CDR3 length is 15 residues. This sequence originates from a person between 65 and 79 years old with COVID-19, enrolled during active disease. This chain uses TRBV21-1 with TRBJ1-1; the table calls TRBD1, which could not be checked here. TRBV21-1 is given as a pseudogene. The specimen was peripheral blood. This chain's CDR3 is CASGPKTTENTEAFF. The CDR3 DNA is TGTGCCAGCGGCCCAAAGACGACAGAGAACACTGAAGCTTTCTTT.